The 22 T cell receptor beta chains given below trace back to one sample, sequenced in a study of tumor-infiltrating lymphocytes in primary liver carcinoma. Synthesis of TCR beta cDNA was carried out from 500 ng total RNA with a constant-region primer. Employing slightly modified ARM-PCR, three nested multiplex PCR rounds were run, and these gave rise to the TCR beta libraries. Use of TRBV1-TRBV30 forward primers with a C-beta reverse primer characterized the first two PCR rounds, which lasted 10 cycles each. Using its own MiXCR run on the multiplex PCR reads, TCRdb lists one record per CDR3 protein. The sample contains almost 200,000 distinct CDR3 sequences, around 60% of which appear only once. Blood RNA was derived from unsorted whole blood, and germline DNA was extracted too. The sample comprised peripheral blood. The receptors stem from a woman aged 55-75 years with primary liver carcinoma and hepatitis B virus infection.

On this clonotype itself: Here the CDR3 omits its conserved ending phenylalanine or tryptophan, so a read error is the likely source. The chain recombines TRBV6-5 with TRBJ2-7, with a weak D call TRBD1 (6 bases). The CDR3 sequence is 15 residues long. Per the germline V gene, CDR1 is MNHEY and CDR2 is SVGAGI. Here the CDR3 reads CASSRTTTGSHEQYI. DNA of the CDR3: TGTGCTAGCAGCCGCACGACGACAGGTAGCCACGAGCAGTACATC.

With regard to this clonotype: At one end, the junction sequence differs from germline, possibly due to a read error. This chain joins TRBV11-3 and TRBJ2-7; D is unclear. Germline V gene data show CDR1 as SGHNT and CDR2 as YENEEA. This CDR3 region has 15 residues. DNA for the CDR3: TGTGCCAGCAGCTTAGGTGCAGTGGAATCCCACGATCAGTACTTC. Translated, it gives CASSLGAVESHDQYF. Combining the CDR3 with reference TRBV11-3 and TRBJ2-7 gives the whole variable domain EAGVVQSPRYKIIEKKQPVAFWCNPISGHNTLYWYLQNLGQGPELLIRYENEEAVDDSQLPKDRFSAERLKGVDSTLKIQPAELGDSAVYLCASSLGAVESHDQYFGPGTRLTVT.

Concerning this clonotype itself: Since the CDR3 does not end with the conserved phenylalanine or tryptophan, this likely comes from a read error. The DNA of the CDR3 is TGTGCCAGCAGTTTAATGGATCGTGGGGGGAATTCACCCCTCCACCTT. Its protein is CASSLMDRGGNSPLHL. The V gene is TRBV12-3 or TRBV12-4, the J gene TRBJ1-6; tentatively, D is TRBD1 (5 bases). V lost 2 bases, J lost 7 bases, and 15 bases lay in between. This CDR3 has 16 amino acids.

The rearrangement joins TRBV6-6 to TRBJ1-5; no definite D call. The ends were cut back, 10 bases at V and 12 bases at J, with 22 bases in the middle. The CDR3 totals 13 residues. Germline V lookup: CDR1 MNHNY, CDR2 SVGAGI (reference sequence). In DNA form, the CDR3 reads TGTGCCAACAGCCAAGACCCCCTTTCGCTCCAGCATTTT. Its translation: CANSQDPLSLQHF.

This clonotype was counted at least ten times. The rearrangement uses TRBV11-2 and TRBJ2-7; TRBD2 matches 8 bases. J lost 2 bases, V lost 7 bases, and 7 bases had no gene match. The germline V gene encodes CDR1 SGHAT and CDR2 FQNNGV. The CDR3 contains 14 residues. DNA for the CDR3: TGTGCCAGCACCCCGGGAGGGGCACCCTACGAGCAGTACTTC. Translation: CASTPGGAPYEQYF.

This chain links TRBV6-1 with TRBJ1-2, with TRBD1 as a possible D gene (5 bases). Trimming took off 1 base at V and 4 bases at J, with 7 bases between the two ends. Germline CDR1 reads MNHNS; CDR2 reads SASEGT. The CDR3 covers 13 residues. CDR3 region: CASSEVRGYGYTF. The CDR3 DNA follows: TGTGCCAGCAGTGAAGTAAGGGGCTATGGCTACACCTTC.

Regarding this clonotype: The junction shows a germline mismatch at one end, possibly a read error. The chain uses TRBV20-1 and TRBJ2-3; TRBD2 is a possible D gene (5 bases). The CDR3 extends over 14 amino acids. Germline CDR1 is DFQATT and CDR2 is SNEGSKA (reference sequence). CDR3 sequence: CSTRAHGSTDTQYF. CDR3 coding DNA: TGCAGTACTAGAGCCCATGGGAGCACAGATACGCAGTATTTT.

On this clonotype itself: This may be a read error: a much more frequent sequence differs by one nucleotide. The CDR3 coding sequence is TGTGCCAGCAGGGGGAGCGAGAGATACCTCTGGGATGAGCAGTTCTTC. Translated: CASRGSERYLWDEQFF. The genes are TRBV6-5 and TRBJ2-1; the D gene is possibly TRBD2 (5 bases). Per germline, CDR1 MNHEY and CDR2 SVGAGI. The germline V and J ends were trimmed by 6 bases and 8 bases, with 23 bases remaining between them. The CDR3 loop spans 16 amino acids.

As to this clonotype: Since a much larger clone is just one base distant, this may be a read error. V and J are TRBV6-5 and TRBJ2-7, with 9 nucleotides matching TRBD1. The CDR3 has 16 residues. Germline V gene data show CDR1 as MNHEY and CDR2 as SVGAGI. CDR3 loop: CASSPDSGQGYYERYF. The CDR3 nucleotides read TGTGCCAGCAGTCCCGATTCAGGACAGGGGTACTACGAGCGGTACTTC.

This clonotype appeared many times. This sequence joins TRBV6-5 and TRBJ2-2; 8 positions match TRBD1. The CDR3 consists of 16 residues. V lost 6 bases, J lost 0 bases, and 6 bases stayed unmatched. Per germline, CDR1 MNHEY and CDR2 SVGAGI. The CDR3 coding sequence is TGTGCCAGCAGGGACACGGACAGGGCGAACACCGGGGAGCTGTTTTTT. It translates to CASRDTDRANTGELFF.

As concerns this clonotype: A read error may explain this, as a much larger clone is one base away. The chain joins TRBV5-1 to TRBJ2-2; possibly TRBD1 or TRBD2 for D (6 bases each). The CDR3 runs to 18 residues. The germline CDR1 and CDR2 sequences are SGHRS and YFSETQ. The CDR3 sequence: CASSLALRGRANTGELSF. The DNA of the CDR3 is TGCGCCAGCAGCTTGGCCCTCCGGGGGCGGGCGAACACCGGGGAGCTGTCTTTT. The variable domain in full, with the rest retrieved from reference TRBV5-1 and TRBJ2-2, is KAGVTQTPRYLIKTRGQQVTLSCSPISGHRSVSWYQQTPGQGLQFLFEYFSETQRNKGNFPGRFSGRQFSNSRSEMNVSTLELGDSALYLCASSLALRGRANTGELSFGEGSRLTVL.

The CDR3 region has the DNA TGTGCCAGCTTTCGGACTAGCGGGAGAAACACCGGGGAGCTGTTTTTT. Protein sequence: CASFRTSGRNTGELFF. The chain is built from TRBV6-6 and TRBJ2-2; TRBD2 aligns across 13 bases. Germline V CDR1 and CDR2: MNHNY, SVGAGI (reference sequence). CDR3 length: 16 amino acids. V was pared by 8 bases and J by 2 bases, with 5 bases of the junction left unmatched.

The chain recombines TRBV12-5 with TRBJ1-1, with 9 nucleotides matching TRBD1. CDR1 LGHNT and CDR2 FRNRAP come from the germline V gene. V lost 7 bases, J lost 4 bases, and 4 bases stayed unmatched. The CDR3 sequence is 13 residues long. The CDR3 loop is CASARQGGTEAFF. For the CDR3, the DNA is TGTGCTAGTGCAAGACAGGGGGGCACTGAAGCTTTCTTT. The full variable domain, with the rest looked up from reference TRBV12-5 and TRBJ1-1, is DARVTQTPRHKVTEMGQEVTMRCQPILGHNTVFWYRQTMMQGLELLAYFRNRAPLDDSGMPKDRFSAEMPDATLATLKIQPSEPRDSAVYFCASARQGGTEAFFGQGTRLTVV.

This sequence joins TRBV29-1 and TRBJ2-1; D possibly corresponds to TRBD2 (5 bases). V was clipped by 7 bases and J by 15 bases, with 22 bases between them. Germline V gene lookup returns CDR1 SQVTM and CDR2 ANQGSEA. The CDR3 has 12 amino acids. The CDR3: CSGSPTSGSVFF. The CDR3 DNA is TGCAGCGGATCCCCTACTAGTGGGAGCGTGTTCTTC.

Turning to this clonotype: A read error may explain this, as a much larger clone is one base away. The chain has TRBV4-1 and TRBJ2-3; D not resolved. CDR1 is MGHRA and CDR2 is YSYEKL in the germline V gene. The V end was cut by 1 base, the J end by 2 bases, with 13 bases between. The CDR3 runs 16 residues. The CDR3 is CASSQGLPFVTDTQYF. CDR3 nucleotide sequence: TGCGCCAGCAGCCAAGGCCTCCCATTCGTCACAGATACGCAGTATTTT.

Comment on this clonotype: A much larger clone is a single base away; this may be a read error. The J gene is TRBJ2-1, the V gene TRBV6-1, with D possibly being TRBD1 (6 bases). The CDR3 has 14 residues. CDR1 is MNHNS and CDR2 is SASEGT in the germline V gene. The CDR3 DNA follows: TGTGCCAGCAGCAACAGGGTCACCTACAATGGGCAGTTCTTC. Translating it yields CASSNRVTYNGQFF.

As to this clonotype: A read error is possible here, since a much larger clone lies one base away. The V call is TRBV6-5, the J call TRBJ2-3, with 12 bases matching TRBD2. CDR3 size: 15 residues. The germline V gene has CDR1 MNHEY and CDR2 SVGAGI. The CDR3 is CASRGLAGFIDRQYF. CDR3 in DNA: TGTGCCAGCAGAGGACTAGCGGGATTTATTGATAGGCAGTATTTT.

This clonotype was picked up one time. A clone one base away is much larger, so this may be a read error. V is TRBV12-3 or TRBV12-4 and J is TRBJ1-2, with D perhaps TRBD1 (5 bases). The germline V and J ends were trimmed by 5 bases and 7 bases, with 23 bases remaining between them. This CDR3 spans 16 amino acids. The DNA for the CDR3 is TGTGCCAGCAGTCCCCGTGGAGGGGTGGGAGCCCTTGGCTACACCTTC. Its protein product is CASSPRGGVGALGYTF.

In its sample, this clonotype was seen a few times. At one end, the junction sequence differs from germline, possibly due to a read error. The V call is TRBV11-2, the J call TRBJ2-7; TRBD1 matches 7 bases. The CDR3 spans 15 residues. In germline, CDR1 is SGHAT, CDR2 FQNNGV. Written as DNA, the CDR3 is TGTGCCAGGAGCTCTCACCTGGGACAGATCTACGATCAGTACTTC. Translation: CARSSHLGQIYDQYF.

Concerning this clonotype itself: This sequence may be a read error, since a much larger clone differs from it by one base. V and J are TRBV4-2 and TRBJ2-1; perhaps TRBD2 as D (6 bases). The germline V and J ends were trimmed by 2 bases and 11 bases, with 22 bases remaining between them. CDR1 is LGHNA, CDR2 YNFKEQ, per germline. This CDR3 region has 16 residues. CDR3 loop: CASSQTARNIGGKQFF. The CDR3 DNA is TGTGCCAGCAGCCAAACGGCTCGAAACATTGGCGGGAAGCAGTTCTTC.

Comment on this clonotype: Possible read error: a much larger clone is one base away. This chain connects TRBV6-1 to TRBJ1-5, with TRBD1 as a possible D gene (6 bases). Trimming removed 4 bases from V and 7 bases from J, with 17 bases in between. There are 15 residues in the CDR3. From germline, CDR1 is MNHNS and CDR2 SASEGT. The CDR3 DNA sequence: TGTGCCAGCAGTGCCTCCGGACAGTCTGACCAGCCCCAGCATTTT. This encodes CASSASGQSDQPQHF.

This clonotype was detected many times. The chain is built from TRBV11-3 and TRBJ2-3; D is perhaps TRBD1 or TRBD2 (5 bases each). Germline CDR1 reads SGHNT; CDR2 reads YENEEA. Between the trimmed V and J ends, which lost 6 bases and 3 bases, there was a span of 16 bases. The CDR3 contains 15 residues. The CDR3 DNA reads TGTGCCAGCAGGCGAGGGGATGGGAAAACAGATACGCAGTATTTT. Its protein is CASRRGDGKTDTQYF. The full variable domain, rest sourced from reference TRBV11-3 and TRBJ2-3, is EAGVVQSPRYKIIEKKQPVAFWCNPISGHNTLYWYLQNLGQGPELLIRYENEEAVDDSQLPKDRFSAERLKGVDSTLKIQPAELGDSAVYLCASRRGDGKTDTQYFGPGTRLTVL.